This T cell receptor (beta chain) was obtained from a study of blood T cell repertoires in COVID-19. Study at large: Sources were T cells, B-cell-depleted T cells, or PBMCs; the material itself was cDNA or gDNA.

The V end lost 4 bases, the J end lost 4 bases, and 7 bases lay between the germline ends. The CDR3 is 13 amino acids. Germline V gives CDR1 LNHDA, CDR2 SQIVND (reference sequence). Method: immunoSEQ multiplex PCR; TCRdb's copy keeps in-frame clones and lacks some. The sample carries 200,000 to 300,000 clones, 75% to 85% recorded once. Sequencing was done on a sample of peripheral blood. This TCR derives from a human donor in a cohort sampled during active COVID-19. V is TRBV19 and J is TRBJ2-2; the D gene is possibly TRBD2 (5 bases). The CDR3 region is CASSNGGTGELFF. CDR3 nucleotide sequence: TGTGCCAGTAGTAACGGAGGCACCGGGGAGCTGTTTTTT.